This T cell receptor beta chain was obtained from a study of beta chain features in type 1 diabetes. The sample holds a few counts of this clone. As yet, its antigen is unknown. Naive, central memory, regulatory and stem cell-like memory cells within the CD4+ compartment were sorted using CD45RO/CCR7/CD25/CD127/CD95/CD27. The CDR3 sequence is 13 residues long. The V gene's germline CDR1 is MNHEY and CDR2 SVGAGI. V was pared by 4 bases and J by 5 bases, with 3 bases of the junction left unmatched. Whole-study results and caveats: Type 1 diabetes patients had moderately but significantly shorter TCRB CDR3s in all four CD4+ subsets. Naive, central memory and regulatory TCRB repertoires appeared more similar among patients than healthy donors.

Expressed TCRB transcripts got sequenced, as all isolated RNA was reverse transcribed. Sequencing was performed with immunoSEQ multiplex PCR; in TCRdb, only in-frame clones are kept and a portion is missing. Of about 140,000 clones listed, about 10% were seen once; the top ten hold around 1.2%. Sequencing was performed on naive CD4+ T cells from blood. The origin of this receptor is a man younger than 35 in good health. The rearrangement uses TRBV6-5 and TRBJ2-5; 8 bases are a match to TRBD2. The CDR3 DNA is TGTGCCAGCAGTTTACTAGCGGAGGAGACCCAGTACTTC. It codes for CASSLLAEETQYF.